The rows below give T cell receptor beta chains drawn from one sample of a study of identical twins. TCRdb passed the 5' RACE reads through MiXCR, listing each CDR3 protein once. The sample lists under 300,000 distinct CDR3 sequences, roughly 7.1% occurring once. The same sample was also used in a study of T cells expressing NK-cell markers.

The sample comprised CD8+ T cells sorted from blood. The source is a young woman in good health. The CDR3 runs from the conserved cysteine through the conserved F or W. D genes are given only for firm matches. Clone size is not always given. Where it is, it says once, few, many or a class for expanded clones.

j_gene: TRBJ1-5
v_gene: TRBV2
abundance: many
d_gene: .
CDR3nt: TGTGCCAGCAGGACTGAGGGTACGCAGCCCCAGCATTTT
CDR3aa: CASRTEGTQPQHF

j_gene: TRBJ2-1
v_gene: TRBV20-1
abundance: .
d_gene: .
CDR3nt: TGCAGTGCCAGCAAAGCGGGGGACAGCTCCTACAATGAGCAGTTCTTC
CDR3aa: CSASKAGDSSYNEQFF

j_gene: TRBJ2-1
v_gene: TRBV5-6
abundance: many
d_gene: .
CDR3nt: TGTGCCAGCAGCTTCGCAGCCGCTGAGCAGTTCTTC
CDR3aa: CASSFAAAEQFF

j_gene: TRBJ2-5
v_gene: TRBV25-1
abundance: few
d_gene: .
CDR3nt: TGTGCCAGCAGTGACGCGGTTGGGAAGGAGTACCAAGAGACCCAGTACTTC
CDR3aa: CASSDAVGKEYQETQYF

j_gene: TRBJ2-1
v_gene: TRBV7-8
abundance: .
d_gene: TRBD2
CDR3nt: TGTGCCAGCAGCTTAGTCGGGGGGGCAGGCAATGAGCAGTTCTTC
CDR3aa: CASSLVGGAGNEQFF

j_gene: TRBJ2-2
v_gene: TRBV7-9
abundance: many
d_gene: .
CDR3nt: TGTGCCAGCAGCTTTTCAGCGAACACCGGGGAGCTGTTTTTT
CDR3aa: CASSFSANTGELFF

j_gene: TRBJ2-5
v_gene: TRBV12-5
abundance: .
d_gene: .
CDR3nt: TGTGCTAGTGGTTTGGTACATGAGGCCCCGGAGACCCAGTACTTC
CDR3aa: CASGLVHEAPETQYF

j_gene: TRBJ2-7
v_gene: TRBV6-2/TRBV6-3
abundance: .
d_gene: .
CDR3nt: TGTGCCAGCAGTTACTCCGAGAGAAGGGCGAGGGGGGTGCTGAACGAGCAGTACTTC
CDR3aa: CASSYSERRARGVLNEQYF

j_gene: TRBJ1-1
v_gene: TRBV7-9
abundance: .
d_gene: .
CDR3nt: TGTGCCAGCTCGGATGTAGACACTGAAGTTTTCTTT
CDR3aa: CASSDVDTEVFF

j_gene: TRBJ2-3
v_gene: TRBV30
abundance: .
d_gene: .
CDR3nt: TGTGCCTGGAGTAGGCTGGCTTTGGGCAGTATTTTT
CDR3aa: CAWSRLALGSIF

j_gene: TRBJ1-2
v_gene: TRBV25-1
abundance: .
d_gene: .
CDR3nt: TGTGCCAGCAGTGAATTTGGGCAGGGCGTTTTTTATGGCTACACCTTC
CDR3aa: CASSEFGQGVFYGYTF

j_gene: TRBJ1-1
v_gene: TRBV15
abundance: few
d_gene: .
CDR3nt: TGTGCCACCAGCAGAGATCGTGGGGTCGCGGCTGAAGCTTTCTTT
CDR3aa: CATSRDRGVAAEAFF

j_gene: TRBJ2-5
v_gene: TRBV14
abundance: .
d_gene: .
CDR3nt: TGTGCCAGCAGCCAAGTTGCCTTCCAAGAGACCCAGTACTTC
CDR3aa: CASSQVAFQETQYF

j_gene: TRBJ2-3
v_gene: TRBV29-1
abundance: many
d_gene: .
CDR3nt: TGCAGCGTTCGGGGTAGCACAGATACGCAGTATTTT
CDR3aa: CSVRGSTDTQYF

j_gene: TRBJ1-2
v_gene: TRBV27
abundance: many
d_gene: .
CDR3nt: TGTGCCAGCAGTAAAGGTTGGGGCTACACCTTC
CDR3aa: CASSKGWGYTF

j_gene: TRBJ2-3
v_gene: TRBV5-1
abundance: many
d_gene: TRBD1
CDR3nt: TGCGCCAGCAGCTTCGAAGGGGGCGCTCTTGGCACAGATACGCAGTATTTT
CDR3aa: CASSFEGGALGTDTQYF

j_gene: TRBJ2-1
v_gene: TRBV5-1
abundance: many
d_gene: TRBD2
CDR3nt: TGCGCCAGCAGCTTGGGGCTAGCGGGAGTCAATGAGCAGTTCTTC
CDR3aa: CASSLGLAGVNEQFF

j_gene: TRBJ1-2
v_gene: TRBV25-1
abundance: many
d_gene: .
CDR3nt: TGTGCCAGCAGTGAATTATTCGGGGGGGGCTACACCTTC
CDR3aa: CASSELFGGGYTF

j_gene: TRBJ1-1
v_gene: TRBV7-9
abundance: few
d_gene: .
CDR3nt: TGTGCCAGCAGCTTAGATCCTGTGATTTCTCCCGAAGCTTTCTTT
CDR3aa: CASSLDPVISPEAFF

j_gene: TRBJ1-5
v_gene: TRBV6-5
abundance: .
d_gene: .
CDR3nt: TGTGCCAGCACTTTCCGGGACGATAGCAATCAGCCCCAGCATTTT
CDR3aa: CASTFRDDSNQPQHF

j_gene: TRBJ1-1
v_gene: TRBV9
abundance: many
d_gene: .
CDR3nt: TGTGCCAGCAGCGCCGGGGGCACTGAAGCTTTCTTT
CDR3aa: CASSAGGTEAFF

j_gene: TRBJ2-5
v_gene: TRBV20-1
abundance: few
d_gene: .
CDR3nt: TGCAGTGCCCCAAGGACAGTGGGTGGGACCCAGTACTTC
CDR3aa: CSAPRTVGGTQYF